The following is a T cell receptor beta chain sequence with its context. The antigen is undetermined. This entry belongs to a study of shared clonotypes between healthy human individuals. Original processing notes: Filtering differed because ImmunoSEQ produced junction-only sequences that carried no quality scores. The repertoire was sequenced with immunoSEQ multiplex PCR; TCRdb's copy has only in-frame clones and lacks some. V and J calls plus clone size are reproduced from that table; the DNA served to infer D and trimming. The table includes 100,000 to 120,000 clones, approximately 70% detected once. The study, taken as a whole, reports: Inspection by rarefaction showed sorted-subset sequencing to be incomplete despite large depth.

The donor population consisted of healthy HIV-negative adults with no recent acute infections or vaccinations. Trimming pared 5 bases from V and 2 bases from J, leaving 3 bases between. Per germline, CDR1 MDHEN and CDR2 SYDVKM. The CDR3 runs to 11 residues. Material for sequencing was memory CD8+ T cells sorted from blood. Regarding subset: CD45RO+ cells pooled with CCR7-negative TemRA cells. This receptor was identified in a woman aged 25 to 39 in good health. This chain joins TRBV28 and TRBJ1-2; D uncertain. DNA for the CDR3: TGTGCCAGCAGTCACAACTATGGCTACACCTTC. Encoded protein: CASSHNYGYTF.